This T cell receptor (beta chain) comes out of a study of shared clonotypes between healthy human individuals (dated by TCRdb to between 2020 and 2021). With respect to the entire study: The cohort included a few men and two women between 18 and 49 years of age. To estimate repertoire size and how much clonotypes are shared between individuals, the study performed deep sequencing of blood TCR repertoires from five healthy adults. To increase sequencing depth and limit assay-specific biases, different laboratories used diverse techniques to prepare libraries and sequence TCR repertoires. Per donor, leukapheresis produced somewhere between about 0.8 and 9.5 billion PBMCs. For each donor, CD4 naive and CD4 memory were each run on three plates, CD8 naive on two plates, and CD8 memory on one plate.

Using the deep immunoSEQ assay, multiplex PCR amplified TCR CDR3 regions from genomic DNA. Genomic DNA extracted from each cell subset was distributed evenly over all wells of several immunoSEQ 96-well plates, and each plate served as one replicate. For sorted subsets, about 200 ng genomic DNA, equal to about 30,000 T cell genomes, was loaded into each replicate PCR. Purified libraries were measured with a Qubit 3.0 fluorometer, size-checked on a Bioanalyzer 2100, and measured again with the KAPA Library Quantification kit. Each immunoSEQ 96-well plate was sequenced on its own single-read 150-cycle Illumina NextSeq 550 flow cell. In the authors' own workflow: Because the immunoSEQ output held only junctional sequences and lacked quality scores, the filtering could not match the filtering applied to full-length reads. To assign V/J genes and CDR3, sequences were annotated using PyIR, a Python wrapper for IgBLAST v1.9, with IMGT germline references. Any read was removed if the V/J assignment was weak (E-value above 1e-6), the CDR3 was missing, or the read contained stop codons, out-of-frame junctions, or ambiguous translated residues. A V3J clonotype was defined by an identical inferred V gene, J gene, and CDR3 amino acid sequence. To compute the percentage overlap between repertoires, the number of shared unique clonotypes was divided by the size of the smaller repertoire. Three approaches were used to assess repertoire richness: RTK rarefaction, the Chao1 estimator, and Recon v2.1 estimates of unobserved clonotypes. OLGA was used to compute generation probabilities for all TCRbeta clonotypes that the gDNA method yielded from several donors. TCRdb retrieved this table from immuneACCESS and kept in-frame rearrangements only. Not all clones are present; in checked studies, unresolved V genes account for under half, and no reason is known for the remainder. The D gene and trimming were derived from the DNA, and the V and J assignments and clone size from that table. In all, the sample holds roughly 1,600,000 clones, and roughly 98.5% of those were seen once. Of the sample, about 0.4% is held by the ten largest clones.

The donors were healthy, HIV-negative adults with no recently reported acute infections or vaccinations. Only Caucasian adults living in Nashville, Tennessee, USA were represented among the donors. CD4+ T cells were enriched through magnetic negative selection, after which naive cells were positively selected on CD45RA and the remaining negative fraction served as the memory subset. After blood collection by leukapheresis, PBMCs were isolated using Ficoll-Histopaque density gradient centrifugation and then cryopreserved in the vapor phase of liquid nitrogen. Analytical flow cytometry was used to check the purity and quantity of each magnetically sorted T cell population. Genomic DNA was isolated from every sorted fraction and measured by UV absorbance on a Nanodrop 2000c. What the study reported, not specific to this receptor: Sampling was limited to blood, and TCR repertoires in tissue likely differ from TCR repertoires in blood. Because the study included a small number of donors, the genetic and exposure-history diversity represented was limited. Across four donors, approximately 4.9% of naive CD4, over 3% of naive CD8, 2.3% of memory CD4, and over 0.35% of memory CD8 clonotypes were shared. Pairwise subsampling indicated that sequencing depth was expected to affect the degree of clonotype sharing among donors. Naive subsets generally had larger estimated clonotype richness than memory subsets. Compared with non-shared clonotypes, the clonotypes found in all four sorted-subset donors had higher generation probabilities. Rarefaction of sorted-subset datasets indicated incomplete sequencing despite the large sequencing depth.

Worth noting for this clone: The specificity of this receptor is unknown. Base qualities are missing; no much larger clone stands one base away.

The sequence derives from a man younger than 40 in good health. The source material was naive CD4+ T cells sorted from blood. The cell subset or site label for this specimen denotes: CD45RA+ positively selected.

The DNA reads as follows: TGTGCCAGCTCACCACTTATACCTAGCGGATACAATGAGCAGTTCTTC. This gives the protein CASSPLIPSGYNEQFF. In this chain, TRBV18 is recombined with TRBJ2-1, with 7 bases in between that match TRBD2. Germline trimming: 1 base from V, 4 bases from J; junction bases outside gene matches: 7. Its CDR3 holds 16 amino acids, cysteine through phenylalanine. Just the 48-base CDR3 DNA is kept, in frame starting at base 1. CDR1 and CDR2 were assigned from the germline V gene as KGHSH and LQKENI.